These 24 T cell receptor beta chains share one sample of origin, sequenced in a study of T cells after yellow fever vaccination. TCRdb called the 5' RACE reads again in MiXCR, with one record for every CDR3 protein. The table shows under 250,000 distinct CDR3 sequences, with approximately 3% occurring only once. Here the sequenced sample was CD4+ T cells sorted from PBMCs, taken 10 days after the yellow fever booster vaccination. The receptors stem from a man aged 18 to 29 who received the YFV17D yellow fever vaccine.

The CDR3 DNA is TGTGCCTGGCGATTGGCGTACCCAGCAGATACGCAGTATTTT. It is translated as CAWRLAYPADTQYF. The V call is TRBV30, the J call TRBJ2-3; D not resolved. This CDR3 region has 14 residues. Germline CDR1 GTSNPN, CDR2 SVGIG (reference sequence). Trimming cost V 5 bases and J 4 bases, with 16 bases left between them.

J is TRBJ1-2 and V is TRBV5-1; D is undetermined. Germline loops: CDR1 SGHRS, CDR2 YFSETQ. The CDR3 consists of 16 residues. Trimming pared 1 base from V and 3 bases from J, leaving 16 bases between. Here the CDR3 reads CASSLRTTTSDYGYTF. DNA for the CDR3: TGCGCCAGCAGCTTGAGGACTACAACTTCCGACTATGGCTACACCTTC.

The chain employs TRBV19 and TRBJ2-1, with D perhaps TRBD1 (5 bases). Trimming stripped 3 bases from V and 5 bases from J, with 8 bases between. The germline gives CDR1 LNHDA, CDR2 SQIVND (reference sequence). CDR3 size: 13 residues. The CDR3 coding sequence is TGTGCCAGTAGTATCAGGGTTAACAATGAGCAGTTCTTC. It codes for CASSIRVNNEQFF.

This clonotype has ten or more counts. The chain has TRBV5-4 and TRBJ1-1; D not resolved. The germline V gene has CDR1 SGHNT and CDR2 YYREEE (reference sequence). Trimming cost V 0 bases and J 5 bases, with 11 bases left between them. The CDR3 runs to 14 residues. This CDR3 reads CASSLGGRGTEAFF. The CDR3 coding sequence is TGTGCCAGCAGCTTGGGAGGGAGAGGGACTGAAGCTTTCTTT.

This clonotype was recorded at least ten times. This rearrangement joins TRBV5-6 to TRBJ2-3; D is undetermined. This CDR3 region has 14 residues. Trimming pared 5 bases from V and 1 base from J, leaving 11 bases between. Looked up from germline, CDR1 is SGHDT and CDR2 is YYEEEE. The CDR3 region has the DNA TGTGCCAGCAGTTTTGGGGTGCGCACAGATACGCAGTATTTT. Amino acids: CASSFGVRTDTQYF.

This clonotype was seen repeatedly, ten times or more. The chain links TRBV12-3 or TRBV12-4 to TRBJ2-7, with TRBD2 matching 15 bases. The CDR3 runs 16 residues. V lost 5 bases and J lost 2; bases outside the gene matches: 4. CDR3 loop: CASSPGTSGGTYEQYF. The CDR3 coding sequence is TGTGCCAGCAGTCCGGGGACTAGCGGGGGGACCTACGAGCAGTACTTC.

This clonotype was recorded at least ten times. V gene TRBV5-1 combines with J gene TRBJ2-3; D perhaps matches TRBD2 (5 bases). Per germline, CDR1 SGHRS and CDR2 YFSETQ. V was cut by 4 bases and J by 3 bases, with 12 bases left in between. This CDR3 contains 14 residues. Here the CDR3 reads CASSVEVPTDTQYF. The CDR3 DNA is TGCGCCAGCAGCGTGGAGGTGCCTACAGATACGCAGTATTTT.

This clonotype was seen repeatedly, ten times or more. The CDR3 coding sequence is TGTGCCAGCAGCTTCACTTCAACGGCACGTTTAACTAGCACAGATACGCAGTATTTT. Translating it yields CASSFTSTARLTSTDTQYF. The chain joins TRBV7-9 to TRBJ2-3; D is ambiguous. This CDR3 contains 19 residues. V lost 3 bases, J lost 0 bases, and 22 bases lay in between. CDR1 is SEHNR and CDR2 is FQNEAQ in the germline V gene (reference sequence).

The rearrangement uses TRBV29-1 and TRBJ2-1; 8 bases map to TRBD2. Germline CDR1 reads SQVTM; CDR2 reads ANQGSEA. V lost 5 bases to trimming and J lost 9 bases; unmatched junction nucleotides: 9. This CDR3 spans 13 amino acids. CDR3 nucleotide sequence: TGCAGCGTTCGTGGCGGGGGGCCCTCTGAGCAGTTCTTC. Its translation: CSVRGGGPSEQFF.

This clonotype has just a few counts. The J gene is TRBJ1-1, the V gene TRBV12-3 or TRBV12-4, with D possibly TRBD1 on 6 matching bases. The CDR3 extends over 12 amino acids. The V end was cut by 5 bases, the J end by 5 bases, with 9 bases between. In DNA form, the CDR3 reads TGTGCCAGCAGTGGACAGAGGACTGAAGCTTTCTTT. As protein: CASSGQRTEAFF.

This clonotype was detected only a few times. The chain joins TRBV5-1 to TRBJ1-2; D is possibly TRBD1 (5 bases). Trimming shortened V by 0 bases and J by 7 bases, and 16 bases separated the two germline ends. The CDR3 is 15 residues long. Germline lookup yields CDR1 SGHRS and CDR2 YFSETQ. The CDR3 reads CASSLDLGGESGYTF. In nucleotides, the CDR3 is TGCGCCAGCAGCTTGGACCTAGGAGGGGAAAGTGGCTACACCTTC.

The rearrangement joins TRBV6-5 to TRBJ1-1; D possibly corresponds to TRBD1 (5 bases). Trimming took 6 bases from V and 5 from J, leaving 16 bases between them. The CDR3 totals 14 residues. In germline, CDR1 is MNHEY, CDR2 SVGAGI. CDR3 protein: CASSLYPGVTEAFF. Here the CDR3 DNA reads TGTGCCAGCAGCCTATACCCGGGGGTTACTGAAGCTTTCTTT.

This clonotype was picked up a small number of times. The DNA of the CDR3 is TGCGCCAGCAGCCAAGATCGGCCGGACATGGGGAATGAAAAACTGTTTTTT. Encoded protein: CASSQDRPDMGNEKLFF. The chain joins TRBV4-3 to TRBJ1-4; a weak D match, TRBD1 (5 bases). The CDR3 covers 17 residues. Trimming took 0 bases from V and 5 from J, leaving 16 bases between them. Germline V gene sequence: CDR1 LGHNA, CDR2 YSLEER.

This clonotype was detected a few times. CDR3 nucleotides: TGTGCCAGCAGTTCCCTCGGGGCACCTCTGAACACCGGGGAGCTGTTTTTT. This encodes CASSSLGAPLNTGELFF. The chain uses TRBV27 and TRBJ2-2; the D gene could be TRBD1 or TRBD2 (5 bases each). The ends were cut back, 4 bases at V and 1 base at J, with 16 bases in the middle. The CDR3 has 17 residues. Germline CDR1 MNHEY, CDR2 SMNVEV (reference sequence).

Ten or more counts support this clonotype. The chain links TRBV20-1 to TRBJ1-4, with D tentatively TRBD1 (5 bases). This CDR3 spans 15 amino acids. Germline V gene data show CDR1 as DFQATT and CDR2 as SNEGSKA (reference sequence). Trimming removed 3 bases from V and 0 bases from J, with 11 bases in between. The CDR3 DNA sequence: TGCAGTGCTAGCCGGGACCGATCAACTAATGAAAAACTGTTTTTT. It is translated as CSASRDRSTNEKLFF.

This clonotype has at least ten counts. This chain uses TRBV5-1 with TRBJ2-5; D might be TRBD2 (6 bases). Germline-derived CDR1 and CDR2 are SGHRS and YFSETQ. The CDR3 contains 16 residues. V lost 0 bases to trimming and J lost 2 bases, with 14 bases between them. The DNA of the CDR3 is TGCGCCAGCAGCTTGGGAGGTAGTAGCGGACAAGAGACCCAGTACTTC. This translates into CASSLGGSSGQETQYF.

This clonotype came up many times. V gene TRBV6-2 or TRBV6-3 combines with J gene TRBJ1-1; D not certain. Germline CDR1 MNHEY, CDR2 SVGEGT. Deletions cut 2 bases from V and 1 base from J, with 8 bases between. The CDR3 is 14 residues long. The DNA of the CDR3 is TGTGCCAGCAGTTACCCGGCGGAGAACACTGAAGCTTTCTTT. It specifies CASSYPAENTEAFF.

This clonotype was seen many times. The rearrangement joins TRBV5-1 to TRBJ1-3, with a tentative D call TRBD1 (6 bases). The CDR3 runs to 17 residues. Germline V lookup: CDR1 SGHRS, CDR2 YFSETQ. Deletions cut 0 bases from V and 0 bases from J, with 13 bases between. For the CDR3, the DNA is TGCGCCAGCAGCTTGGTGGGGGGCATAACCTCTGGAAACACCATATATTTT. This encodes CASSLVGGITSGNTIYF.

A note on this clonotype: The junction shows a germline mismatch at one end, possibly a read error. CDR3 in DNA: TGTGCCAGCAGCGCGACGGCCTCGGGGACCAAGTACTTC. Protein sequence: CASSATASGTKYF. The chain combines TRBV7-7 with TRBJ2-5, with D perhaps matching TRBD1 or TRBD2 (5 bases each). The CDR3 totals 13 residues. CDR1 and CDR2 (germline): SSHAT, FNYEAQ (reference sequence).

Only a few counts were recorded for this clonotype. The chain has TRBV11-2 and TRBJ2-3, with TRBD2 matching over 11 bases. V shed 3 bases and J 4 bases; nucleotides not matched to a gene: 9. The CDR3 runs to 17 residues. CDR1 is SGHAT, CDR2 FQNNGV, per germline. CDR3 DNA sequence: TGTGCCAGCAGCTTCCTTAGCGGGGGGGCCTTCTCAGATACGCAGTATTTT. This sequence encodes CASSFLSGGAFSDTQYF. Looking up the rest from reference TRBV11-2 and TRBJ2-3 gives the full variable domain: EAGVAQSPRYKIIEKRQSVAFWCNPISGHATLYWYQQILGQGPKLLIQFQNNGVVDDSQLPKDRFSAERLKGVDSTLKIQPAKLEDSAVYLCASSFLSGGAFSDTQYFGPGTRLTVL.

This sequence joins TRBV5-1 and TRBJ1-1, with unresolved D. The germline V gene encodes CDR1 SGHRS and CDR2 YFSETQ. The germline V and J ends were trimmed by 2 bases and 4 bases, with 15 bases remaining between them. CDR3 size: 15 residues. CDR3 in DNA: TGCGCCAGCAGCTTTCAATCACAAAGAGGCACTGAAGCTTTCTTT. Protein: CASSFQSQRGTEAFF.

Ten or more counts support this clonotype. V is TRBV20-1 and J is TRBJ2-3; 13 bases are a match to TRBD2. CDR1 is DFQATT, CDR2 SNEGSKA, per germline (reference sequence). Germline trimming cut 5 bases from V and 8 bases from J; bases unmatched to any gene: 10. This CDR3 is 15 amino acids long. The CDR3 DNA sequence: TGCAGTGCTGCACTAGCGGGGGGGGGAGCCGCTACGCAGTATTTT. Amino acid sequence: CSAALAGGGAATQYF.

In this sample, this clonotype turned up many times. The J gene is TRBJ1-1, the V gene TRBV27; D perhaps matches TRBD1 (6 bases). Trimming shortened V by 2 bases and J by 7 bases, and 14 bases separated the two germline ends. Germline lookup yields CDR1 MNHEY and CDR2 SMNVEV (reference sequence). The CDR3 consists of 14 residues. CDR3: CASSLVRTENEAFF. CDR3 nucleotides: TGTGCCAGCAGTTTAGTACGGACAGAAAATGAAGCTTTCTTT.

V gene TRBV11-3 combines with J gene TRBJ1-1, with a weak D call TRBD1 (5 bases). Trimming cost V 5 bases and J 4 bases, with 14 bases left between them. Germline CDR1 is SGHNT and CDR2 is YENEEA. The CDR3 consists of 14 residues. The CDR3: CASSPGGIGTEAFF. Written as DNA, the CDR3 is TGTGCCAGCAGCCCGGGGGGTATCGGCACTGAAGCTTTCTTT.